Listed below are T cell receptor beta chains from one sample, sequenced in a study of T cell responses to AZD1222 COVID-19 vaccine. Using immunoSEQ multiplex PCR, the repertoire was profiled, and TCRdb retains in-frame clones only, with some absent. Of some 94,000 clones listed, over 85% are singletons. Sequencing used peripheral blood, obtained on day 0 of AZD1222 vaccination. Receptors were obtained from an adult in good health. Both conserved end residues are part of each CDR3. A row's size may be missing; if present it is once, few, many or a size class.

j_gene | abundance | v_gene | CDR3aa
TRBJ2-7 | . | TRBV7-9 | CASSLLRASGSVRYEQYF
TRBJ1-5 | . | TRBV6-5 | CASSYRWSGNQPQHF
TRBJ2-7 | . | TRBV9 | CASSVPSGYSYEQYF
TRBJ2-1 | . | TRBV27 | CASSLFQGGLDEQFF
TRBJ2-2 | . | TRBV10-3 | CATRVTGELFF
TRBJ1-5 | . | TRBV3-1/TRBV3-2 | CASSQPRGPREHF
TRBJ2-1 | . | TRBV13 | CASSRWTDDNEQFF
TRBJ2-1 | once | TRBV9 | CASSVGHPNNEQFF
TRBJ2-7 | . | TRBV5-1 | CASSLDGPGGEQYF
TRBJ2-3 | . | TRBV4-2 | CASSQVAGGHVDTQYF
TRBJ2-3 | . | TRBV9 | CASSVGQGASTDTQYF
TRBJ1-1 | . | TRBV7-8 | CASSLRQLNTEAFF
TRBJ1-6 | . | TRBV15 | CATSRDHLVQGYNSPLHF
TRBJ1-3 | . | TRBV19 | CASAIGNSGNTIYF
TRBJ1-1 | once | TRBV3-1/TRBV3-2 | CASSPSAVNTEAFF
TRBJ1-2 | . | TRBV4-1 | CASSQDHRGAAGYTF
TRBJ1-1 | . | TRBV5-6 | CASSLAGLTEAFF
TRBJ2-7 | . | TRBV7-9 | CASSLARGLGENEQYF
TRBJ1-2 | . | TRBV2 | CASSEAPWGYGYTF
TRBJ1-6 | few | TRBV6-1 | CASSEFGNSPLHF
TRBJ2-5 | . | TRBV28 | CASSPYRDEQTQYF
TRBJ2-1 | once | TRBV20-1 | CSASEGDEQFF
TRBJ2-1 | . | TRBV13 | CASSLFENNEQFF
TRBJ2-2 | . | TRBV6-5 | CASSYSGNTGELFF
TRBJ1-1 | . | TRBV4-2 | CASSQDTGLNTEAFF
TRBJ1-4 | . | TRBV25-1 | CASSDAVTLGEKLFF
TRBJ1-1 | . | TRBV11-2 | CASSQDRSTEAFF
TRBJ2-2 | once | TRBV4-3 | CASSPSGLAGTVTGELFF
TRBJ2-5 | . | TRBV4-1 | CASSPGRGLLETQYF
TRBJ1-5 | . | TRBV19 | CASSMGTGASQPQHF
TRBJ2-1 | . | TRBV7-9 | CASSLWGQDYNEQFF
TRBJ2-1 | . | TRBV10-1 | CASSAGTGINNEQFF